What follows are 18 T cell receptor beta chains derived from one specimen sequenced in a study of blood T cell repertoires in COVID-19 (TCRdb year 2020). Library construction relied on the immunoSEQ multiplex PCR assay. This immuneACCESS table, as held by TCRdb, lists in-frame sequences with V and J called but not all clones. Of the missing ones, under half trace to an unresolved V gene in checked studies; the others have no known cause. Present in this sample are some 240,000 clones, approximately 88% of which were seen just once. Under 7.5% of the sample comes from the top ten. Sequencing was performed on peripheral blood. These receptors originate from a man between 60 and 70 years old who had recovered from COVID-19.

The chain carries TRBV28 and TRBJ2-7; tentative D call: TRBD1 (6 bases). The CDR3 is 15 residues long. With 5 bases removed from V and 2 bases from J, the gap between germline ends came to 16 bases. CDR1 is MDHEN and CDR2 is SYDVKM in the germline V gene. CDR3 nucleotides: TGTGCCAGCAGTACCTACAGGGTTAGGGCCTACGAGCAGTACTTC. Its translation is CASSTYRVRAYEQYF.

This clone has just one count. The V and J genes are TRBV4-2 and TRBJ2-6; 12 nucleotides agree with TRBD2. Germline-derived CDR1 and CDR2 are LGHNA and YNFKEQ. With V trimmed by 4 bases and J by 2 bases, 9 bases remained unmatched. This CDR3 contains 19 residues. The CDR3 nucleotides are TGTGCCAGCAGCCGGCGACTAGCGGGAGTCCTCACTGGGGCCAACGTCCTGACTTTC. As protein: CASSRRLAGVLTGANVLTF.

The CDR3 bases are TGTGCCAGCAGCGAAGGGGGACGCTACAATGAGCAGTTCTTC. It encodes CASSEGGRYNEQFF. The chain carries TRBV5-4 and TRBJ2-1; a possible D gene is TRBD1 (6 bases). V shed 4 bases and J shed 3 bases, with 11 bases lying between them. The germline gives CDR1 SGHNT, CDR2 YYREEE (reference sequence). There are 14 residues in the CDR3.

V usage is TRBV18 and J usage is TRBJ2-5; no clear D. CDR3 length: 14 residues. From germline, CDR1 is KGHSH and CDR2 LQKENI. V was trimmed by 4 bases and J by 5 bases, leaving 14 bases between them. Written as DNA, the CDR3 is TGTGCCAGCTCACGAACACCTTCCACGGAGACCCAGTACTTC. It specifies CASSRTPSTETQYF.

The J gene is TRBJ1-2, the V gene TRBV27; D gene ambiguous. CDR1 is MNHEY and CDR2 is SMNVEV in the germline V gene (reference sequence). The CDR3 is 13 residues long. V gave up 2 bases and J gave up 8 bases, with 12 bases separating them. This CDR3 is CASSLNRGIGYTF. The CDR3 coding sequence is TGTGCCAGCAGTTTAAATCGAGGCATCGGCTACACCTTC.

In its sample, this clone was seen once. The V and J genes are TRBV7-9 and TRBJ2-7; D is uncertain. Germline loops: CDR1 SEHNR, CDR2 FQNEAQ (reference sequence). This CDR3 spans 13 amino acids. Trimming took off 5 bases at V and 9 bases at J, with 17 bases between the two ends. In nucleotides, the CDR3 is TGTGCCAGCAGCGTCGAACACGGGTTGGTGCAGTACTTC. Residues: CASSVEHGLVQYF.

This chain uses TRBV3-1 (or the pseudogene TRBV3-2) with TRBJ2-3, with 14 bases that match TRBD2. Germline-derived CDR1 and CDR2 are LGHDT and YNNKEL (reference sequence). The CDR3 length is 18 residues. V dropped 4 bases and J dropped 1; count of bases not matched to a gene: 7. The CDR3 here is CASSLRTSGRPRTDTQYF. The CDR3 DNA sequence: TGTGCCAGCAGCCTTCGGACTAGCGGGAGGCCACGCACAGATACGCAGTATTTT.

This chain links TRBV30 with TRBJ1-3; tentatively, D is TRBD1 (6 bases). Germline-derived CDR1 and CDR2 are GTSNPN and SVGIG (reference sequence). V was trimmed by 8 bases and J by 7 bases, leaving 18 bases between them. CDR3 length: 13 amino acids. The CDR3 spells CAVADRRLNTIYF. CDR3 sequence (DNA): TGTGCCGTGGCTGACAGGAGACTCAACACCATATATTTT. The whole variable domain, remainder taken from reference TRBV30 and TRBJ1-3, is SQTIHQWPATLVQPVGSPLSLECTVEGTSNPNLYWYRQAAGRGLQLLFYSVGIGQISSEVPQNLSASRPQDRQFILSSKKLLLSDSGFYLCAVADRRLNTIYFGEGSWLTVV.

This chain joins TRBV19 and TRBJ1-6, with 10 bases aligning to TRBD1. After removal of 5 bases from V and 10 bases from J, the junction contained 17 bases not matched to a gene. Germline CDR1 is LNHDA and CDR2 is SQIVND (reference sequence). The CDR3 is made up of 18 amino acids. The CDR3 DNA is TGTGCCAGTAGTCCCCTGGTGTCGACAGGGGGCAAATCCTCACCCCTCCACTTT. This translates into CASSPLVSTGGKSSPLHF. Looking up the rest from reference TRBV19 and TRBJ1-6 gives the full variable domain: DGGITQSPKYLFRKEGQNVTLSCEQNLNHDAMYWYRQDPGQGLRLIYYSQIVNDFQKGDIAEGYSVSREKKESFPLTVTSAQKNPTAFYLCASSPLVSTGGKSSPLHFGNGTRLTVT.

V usage is TRBV6-5 and J usage is TRBJ1-1; no clear D gene. The CDR3 is 14 amino acids. Trimming took 0 bases from V and 1 from J, leaving 6 bases between them. Germline loops: CDR1 MNHEY, CDR2 SVGAGI. The CDR3 sequence is CASSYSRGNTEAFF. The CDR3 DNA follows: TGTGCCAGCAGTTACTCCCGGGGGAACACTGAAGCTTTCTTT.

The rearrangement uses TRBV10-3 and TRBJ2-5; D is possibly TRBD2 (6 bases). The germline gives CDR1 ENHRY, CDR2 SYGVKD. Between the trimmed V and J ends, which lost 6 bases and 4 bases, there was a span of 15 bases. The CDR3 loop spans 14 amino acids. The CDR3 nucleotides are TGTGCCATCAGAGCCGGGACTGGCCGAGAGACCCAGTACTTC. This codes for CAIRAGTGRETQYF.

Ten or more counts support this clone. This chain links TRBV6-2 or TRBV6-3 with TRBJ1-1; TRBD1 matches 9 bases. Germline V CDR1 and CDR2: MNHEY, SVGEGT. The CDR3 runs to 15 residues. Losses at the gene ends were 0 bases for V and 3 bases for J; bases not matched to a gene: 2. CDR3 nucleotides: TGTGCCAGCAGTTACTCCGGACAGGGGTACACTGAAGCTTTCTTT. Its translation: CASSYSGQGYTEAFF.

This clone occurred once. This chain uses TRBV5-1 with TRBJ2-1; D is perhaps TRBD2 (5 bases). Trimming stripped 6 bases from V and 5 bases from J, with 18 bases between. Germline V gene data show CDR1 as SGHRS and CDR2 as YFSETQ. The CDR3 extends over 15 amino acids. In DNA form, the CDR3 reads TGCGCCAGCACCACTCTCGCCGGGGTAAACAATGAGCAGTTCTTC. Its translation is CASTTLAGVNNEQFF.

The V call is TRBV5-4, the J call TRBJ1-6, with 7 bases fitting TRBD1. Germline V gene lookup returns CDR1 SGHNT and CDR2 YYREEE (reference sequence). The CDR3 has 16 residues. Trimming removed 0 bases from V and 9 bases from J; junction bases left unmatched: 9. The CDR3 here is CASSLGRDRASSPLHF. CDR3 coding DNA: TGTGCCAGCAGCTTGGGTCGAGACAGGGCCTCTTCACCCCTCCACTTT.

The rearrangement links TRBV9 to TRBJ1-1; 7 positions match TRBD1. J was trimmed by 4 bases and V by 3 bases; bases with no gene match: 6. Looked up from germline, CDR1 is SGDLS and CDR2 is YYNGEE. CDR3 length equals 14 residues. CDR3 sequence: CASSARPGGTEAFF. The CDR3 bases are TGTGCCAGCAGCGCCCGCCCAGGGGGCACTGAAGCTTTCTTT.

The V and J genes are TRBV18 and TRBJ2-1; 9 positions match TRBD2. Trimming took 3 bases from V and 0 from J; bases not matched to a gene: 9. The CDR3 runs to 18 residues. Germline V gives CDR1 KGHSH, CDR2 LQKENI. In DNA, the CDR3 is TGTGCCAGCTCACCCGGGATAGCGGGAGCCGGCTCCTACAATGAGCAGTTCTTC. It codes for CASSPGIAGAGSYNEQFF.

This clone was detected a few times. This chain connects TRBV5-5 to TRBJ1-1; no definite D call. Trimming pared 0 bases from V and 2 bases from J, leaving 5 bases between. The CDR3 contains 13 residues. Germline V gene lookup returns CDR1 SGHKS and CDR2 YYEKEE (reference sequence). The CDR3 protein is CASSLAYNTEAFF. The CDR3 DNA reads as TGTGCCAGCAGCTTGGCCTATAACACTGAAGCTTTCTTT.

The sample holds a few counts of this clone. The chain is built from TRBV27 and TRBJ2-1, with 13 bases lining up with TRBD2. J lost 8 bases, V lost 4 bases, and 8 bases had no gene match. The CDR3 is made up of 16 amino acids. CDR1 and CDR2 from the germline V gene are MNHEY and SMNVEV (reference sequence). CDR3 region: CASSSLTSGRTYEQFF. In DNA form, the CDR3 reads TGTGCCAGCAGTTCTTTGACTAGCGGGAGGACGTATGAGCAGTTCTTC.